This TCR beta chain emerged from a study of blood T cell repertoires in COVID-19. The method was immunoSEQ multiplex PCR; TCRdb's version includes in-frame clones alone and lacks a portion of them. Here the sample spans about 400,000 clones, approximately 86% being singletons. Allocation to cohorts depended on clinical history reported by the participants. Unmatched junction bases numbered 15, after V lost 1 base and J lost 3 bases. From germline, CDR1 is LGHNA and CDR2 YNFKEQ. The CDR3 loop spans 21 amino acids. This clone was seen once. Source material: PBMCs or T cells enriched from blood (not recorded which). The chain combines TRBV4-2 with TRBJ2-6, with 10 bases lining up with TRBD2. The TCR originated in a woman aged 35 to 49 with acute COVID-19. CDR3 region: CASSQGPAGGPISVGANVLTF. In nucleotides, the CDR3 is TGTGCCAGCAGCCAAGGGCCAGCGGGGGGGCCTATTTCGGTTGGGGCCAACGTCCTGACTTTC.